This T cell receptor (beta chain) was identified during a study of blood T cell repertoires in COVID-19. Study-level information: There were acute and convalescent COVID-19 samples, and they came from the United States, Italy and Spain. PBMCs, B-cell-depleted T cells, or T cells were the source of the cDNA or gDNA that made up the material.

Source study methods: Amplification from reference gene primers served as the basis for estimated nucleated cell counts. This table comes from immunoSEQ multiplex PCR, and its TCRdb copy is limited to in-frame clones, with some not included. D and trimming come from the DNA, and the V and J calls and clone size come from that table. The sample contains under 300,000 clones, over 80% of which appear only once. The CDR3 totals 13 residues. The germline V and J ends were trimmed by 2 bases and 5 bases, with 9 bases remaining between them. Looked up from germline, CDR1 is SGDLS and CDR2 is YYNGEE. This receptor was identified in a middle-aged woman with acute or convalescent COVID-19. Sequencing was carried out using peripheral blood. The V and J genes are TRBV9 and TRBJ2-3; possibly TRBD1 for D (5 bases). DNA of the CDR3: TGTGCCAGCAGCGTCCACGGACAAGATACGCAGTATTTT. Protein sequence: CASSVHGQDTQYF.